Listed below are T cell receptor beta chains from one sample, sequenced in a study of cytomegalovirus exposure and HLA in healthy donors. The protocol was immunoSEQ multiplex PCR, while the TCRdb copy is restricted to in-frame clones and leaves out a portion. The table has under 200,000 clones, roughly 80% seen once. Sample: PBMCs. Source of these receptors: a male donor in good health and CMV-seropositive. CDR3s include the opening cysteine and the closing phenylalanine or tryptophan. A D gene is named only where the DNA matches it firmly. Some rows have no size entry. The others give once, few or many, or a class for an expanded clone.

length: 16; J: TRBJ1-3; D: NA; size: NA; V: TRBV2; DNA: TGTGCCAGCAGTGCCAACCCGGCAGGCTCTGGAAACACCATATATTTT; CDR3: CASSANPAGSGNTIYF
length: 15; J: TRBJ2-1; D: NA; size: NA; V: TRBV9; DNA: TGTGCCAGCAGCGCCCCGAGCGGGTTATACAATGAGCAGTTCTTC; CDR3: CASSAPSGLYNEQFF
length: 15; J: TRBJ2-3; D: NA; size: NA; V: TRBV9; DNA: TGTGCCAGCAGCGTATTACAGGAAAGCACAGATACGCAGTATTTT; CDR3: CASSVLQESTDTQYF
length: 14; J: TRBJ1-2; D: NA; size: few; V: TRBV9; DNA: TGTGCCAGCAGCGTAGTATCGGCTAACTATGGCTACACCTTC; CDR3: CASSVVSANYGYTF
length: 15; J: TRBJ1-1; D: NA; size: NA; V: TRBV28; DNA: TGTGCCAGCAAGATTCTGGGGGGAATGAACACTGAAGCTTTCTTT; CDR3: CASKILGGMNTEAFF
length: 16; J: TRBJ2-1; D: TRBD2; size: NA; V: TRBV7-9; DNA: TGTGCCAGCAGCTTAGCCCCTAGCGGGGGGCGCAATGAGCAGTTCTTC; CDR3: CASSLAPSGGRNEQFF
length: 11; J: TRBJ1-2; D: NA; size: NA; V: TRBV2; DNA: TGTGCCAGCAGTGTACAGGGCGGCTACACCTTC; CDR3: CASSVQGGYTF
length: 19; J: TRBJ2-6; D: TRBD1; size: NA; V: TRBV30; DNA: TGTGCCTGGAGAGCGGCCCACGGGACAGGGGGGCTGCTGGCCAACGTCCTGACTTTC; CDR3: CAWRAAHGTGGLLANVLTF
length: 16; J: TRBJ2-7; D: TRBD2; size: NA; V: TRBV13; DNA: TGTGCCAGCAGCTTGGGGCTAGCGGGGCTATCCTACGAGCAGTACTTC; CDR3: CASSLGLAGLSYEQYF
length: 13; J: TRBJ1-5; D: NA; size: NA; V: TRBV5-1; DNA: TGCGCCAGCAGCTTGGACGGGTATCAGCCCCAGCATTTT; CDR3: CASSLDGYQPQHF
length: 15; J: TRBJ1-3; D: TRBD1; size: NA; V: TRBV5-1; DNA: TGCGCCAGCAGCTCCGACAGGGAATATGGAAACACCATATATTTT; CDR3: CASSSDREYGNTIYF
length: 16; J: TRBJ2-7; D: TRBD2; size: once; V: TRBV28; DNA: TGTGCCAGCAGTCCCCACTTAGCGGGAGGGAGCCACGAGCAGTACTTC; CDR3: CASSPHLAGGSHEQYF
length: 13; J: TRBJ2-1; D: TRBD2; size: NA; V: TRBV4-2; DNA: TGTGCCAGCAGCCAGGTAGCGGGCCTAGAGCAGTTCTTC; CDR3: CASSQVAGLEQFF
length: 14; J: TRBJ2-5; D: NA; size: NA; V: TRBV5-1; DNA: TGCGCCAGCAGCTTGGAGGGGTTCCAAGAGACCCAGTACTTC; CDR3: CASSLEGFQETQYF
length: 15; J: TRBJ1-5; D: TRBD1; size: NA; V: TRBV5-6; DNA: TGTGCCAGCAGTTACCGACAGGGAATAGCTCAGCCCCAGCATTTT; CDR3: CASSYRQGIAQPQHF
length: 8; J: TRBJ1-1; D: NA; size: NA; V: TRBV7-2; DNA: TGTGCCAGCAGCCCCCTCTTCTTT; CDR3: CASSPLFF
length: 16; J: TRBJ2-7; D: TRBD2; size: NA; V: TRBV5-1; DNA: TGCGCCAGCAGGACTACACCTAGCGGGACTTTCTACGAGCAGTACTTC; CDR3: CASRTTPSGTFYEQYF
length: 18; J: TRBJ1-5; D: TRBD1; size: NA; V: TRBV5-8; DNA: TGTGCCAGCAGCCGAGGACAGGGGTTGTTCACGGGCAATCAGCCCCAGCATTTT; CDR3: CASSRGQGLFTGNQPQHF
length: 15; J: TRBJ1-1; D: TRBD1; size: NA; V: TRBV6-5; DNA: TGTGCCAGCAGTTACCAGGAGGGGACAGGGACTGAAGCTTTCTTT; CDR3: CASSYQEGTGTEAFF